This T cell receptor (beta chain) is from a study of T-cell reconstitution after alpha-beta-depleted transplantation in children. Study results and caveats: T-cell numbers and diversity one year post-transplant derived largely from freshly generated T cells. At around two months after transplant, the alpha-beta T cells were reportedly derived from several hundred expanded clones that came from non-depleted graft cells. The high TCRbeta diversity at day 60 in some patients came from surviving recipient T cells and thymic progenitors.

Points on this clonotype: Its antigen remains unidentified.

For TCRbeta, the library was prepared with unique molecular identifiers. Via MiXCR, TCRdb re-called the PCR reads, giving one row per CDR3 protein. The table lists around 700,000 distinct CDR3 sequences, around 13% of them singletons. This CDR3 contains 14 residues. Germline V CDR1 and CDR2: MNHEY, SVGAGI. Trimming took 0 bases from V and 6 from J, leaving 10 bases between them. This TCR came from a girl aged 2-10 years with congenital amegakaryocytic thrombocytopenia, due to receive a stem cell transplant. The genes are TRBV6-5 and TRBJ2-3; D unclear. Source: PBMCs, taken before TCRalphabeta/CD19-depleted stem cell transplant. CDR3 in amino acids: CASSYSVPGDTQYF. Written as DNA, the CDR3 is TGTGCCAGCAGTTACTCCGTCCCGGGCGATACGCAGTATTTT.